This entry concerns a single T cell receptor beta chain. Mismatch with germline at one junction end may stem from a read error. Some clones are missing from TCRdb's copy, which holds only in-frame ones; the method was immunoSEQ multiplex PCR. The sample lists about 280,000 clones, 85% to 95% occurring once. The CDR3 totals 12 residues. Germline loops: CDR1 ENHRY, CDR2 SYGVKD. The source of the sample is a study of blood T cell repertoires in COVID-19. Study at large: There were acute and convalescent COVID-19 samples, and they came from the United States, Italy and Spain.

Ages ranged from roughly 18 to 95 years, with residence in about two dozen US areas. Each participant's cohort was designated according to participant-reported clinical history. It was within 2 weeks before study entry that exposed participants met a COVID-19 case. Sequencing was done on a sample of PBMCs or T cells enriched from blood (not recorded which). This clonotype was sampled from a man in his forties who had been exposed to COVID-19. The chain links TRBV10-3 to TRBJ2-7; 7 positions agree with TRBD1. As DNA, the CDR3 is TGTGCCATCACTGTGGACAGGAGATCTTTCACCTTC. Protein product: CAITVDRRSFTF.